This T cell receptor (beta chain) came from a study of blood T cell repertoires in COVID-19. Study at large: Sites in the United States, Italy and Spain provided acute and convalescent COVID-19 samples. PBMCs, B-cell-depleted T cells, or T cells provided the cDNA or gDNA that made up the material.

The CDR3 spans 13 residues. V was cut by 0 bases and J by 3 bases, with 5 bases left in between. CDR1 SGDLS and CDR2 YYNGEE come from the germline V gene. In the original analysis: Reference gene primer amplification gave nucleated cell count estimates. The protocol was immunoSEQ multiplex PCR, while the TCRdb copy is restricted to in-frame clones and leaves out a portion. V and J calls and clone size are copied from that table; D and trimming were computed from the DNA. The sample includes over 250,000 clones, about 85% of them seen just once. Sequencing was done on a sample of peripheral blood. The TCR originated in a man in his sixties who had recovered from COVID-19. The V and J genes are TRBV9 and TRBJ2-3; no definite D call. CDR3 in amino acids: CASSVARTDTQYF. For the CDR3, the DNA is TGTGCCAGCAGCGTAGCCAGAACAGATACGCAGTATTTT.